The clone carrying this T cell receptor (beta chain) was seen ten or more times. Its matching antigen is unknown. The CDR3 goes on 3 residues after the read ends, and that part is filled in from the germline J gene. This entry belongs to a study of T cell clonality in common variable immunodeficiency. Libraries were prepared by immunoSEQ multiplex PCR; TCRdb keeps only in-frame clonotypes and omits some of them. The table lists roughly 34,000 clones, with no singletons. This CDR3 spans 15 amino acids. Trimming took 2 bases from V and 4 from J, leaving 14 bases between them. Per germline, CDR1 ENHRY and CDR2 SYGVKD. Study conclusions and caveats: Fewer deletions and N-nucleotide insertions were reportedly seen in common variable immunodeficiency TCR beta sequences.

Sequenced sample: peripheral blood mononuclear cells. V and J are TRBV10-3 and TRBJ1-1, with D maybe TRBD1 (5 bases). The TCR was taken from a human donor with common variable immunodeficiency. The CDR3 reads CAISEPDGGSTEAFF. The covered CDR3 bases are TGTGCCATCAGTGAGCCAGACGGGGGGAGCACTGAA.